The clone carrying this T cell receptor (beta chain) appeared a few times. Its specificity is unknown. The entirety of the isolated RNA underwent reverse transcription, so expressed TCRB transcripts were sequenced. Generated by immunoSEQ multiplex PCR, the TCRdb table keeps only in-frame clones and is missing some. Of roughly 160,000 clones in the sample, approximately 8% were seen once. The sample comes from a study of beta chain features in type 1 diabetes. This CDR3 region has 14 residues. Trimming at V came to 5 bases and at J to 6 bases, leaving 8 bases not matched to a gene. In germline, CDR1 is MNHEY, CDR2 SVGAGI. The study, taken as a whole, reports: The naive, central memory and Treg TCRB repertoires showed an apparent similarity that was greater among patients than among healthy donors. Significant though moderate, a shortening of TCRB CDR3s appeared in all four CD4+ subsets of Type 1 diabetes patients.

This sequence originates from a man aged 18 to 29 with type 1 diabetes. The chain couples TRBV6-5 to TRBJ2-5; 8 bases are shared with TRBD1. The sequenced material came from central memory CD4+ T cells from blood. CDR3 sequence (DNA): TGTGCCAGCAGTACAGGGGGATCTGGAAAGACCCAGTACTTC. Its protein product is CASSTGGSGKTQYF.